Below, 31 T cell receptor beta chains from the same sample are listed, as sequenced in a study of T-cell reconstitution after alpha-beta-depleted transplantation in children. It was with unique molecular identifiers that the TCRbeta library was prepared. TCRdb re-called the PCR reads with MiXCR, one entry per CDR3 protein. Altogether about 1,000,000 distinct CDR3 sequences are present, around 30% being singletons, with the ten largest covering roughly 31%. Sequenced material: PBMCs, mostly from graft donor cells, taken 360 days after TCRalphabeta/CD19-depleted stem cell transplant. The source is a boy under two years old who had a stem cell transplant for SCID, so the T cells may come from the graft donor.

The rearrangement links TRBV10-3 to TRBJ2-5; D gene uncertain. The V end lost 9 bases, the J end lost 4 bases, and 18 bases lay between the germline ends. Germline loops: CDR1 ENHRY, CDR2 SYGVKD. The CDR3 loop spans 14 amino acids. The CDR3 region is CAIKPGTSGETQYF. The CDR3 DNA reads TGTGCCATTAAACCGGGCACCTCCGGAGAGACCCAGTACTTC.

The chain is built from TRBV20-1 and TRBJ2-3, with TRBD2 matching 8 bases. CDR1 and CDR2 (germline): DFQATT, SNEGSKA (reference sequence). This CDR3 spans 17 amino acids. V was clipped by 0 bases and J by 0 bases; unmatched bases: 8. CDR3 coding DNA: TGCAGTGCTAGAGAACAGCGGGGGAGCACTAGCACAGATACGCAGTATTTT. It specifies CSAREQRGSTSTDTQYF.

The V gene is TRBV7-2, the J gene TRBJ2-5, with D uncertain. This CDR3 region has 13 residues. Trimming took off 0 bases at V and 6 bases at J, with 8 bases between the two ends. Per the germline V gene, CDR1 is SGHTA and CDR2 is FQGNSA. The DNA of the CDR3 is TGTGCCAGCAGCTTAGCCAGGCAAAAGACCCAGTACTTC. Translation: CASSLARQKTQYF.

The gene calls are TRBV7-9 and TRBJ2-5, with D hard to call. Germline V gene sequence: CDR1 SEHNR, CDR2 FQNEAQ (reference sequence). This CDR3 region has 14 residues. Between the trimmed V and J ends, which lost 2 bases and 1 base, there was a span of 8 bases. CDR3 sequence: CASSLPLIQETQYF. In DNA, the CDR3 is TGTGCCAGCAGCTTACCGCTTATCCAAGAGACCCAGTACTTC. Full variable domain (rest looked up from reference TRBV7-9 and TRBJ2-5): DTGVSQNPRHKITKRGQNVTFRCDPISEHNRLYWYRQTLGQGPEFLTYFQNEAQLEKSRLLSDRFSAERPKGSFSTLEIQRTEQGDSAMYLCASSLPLIQETQYFGPGTRLLVL.

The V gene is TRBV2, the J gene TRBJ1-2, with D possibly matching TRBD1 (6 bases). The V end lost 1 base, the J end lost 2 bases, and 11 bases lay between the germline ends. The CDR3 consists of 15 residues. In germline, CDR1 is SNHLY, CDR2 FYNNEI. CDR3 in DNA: TGTGCCAGCAGTGAAGAGGGGGTAGGAAACTATGGCTACACCTTC. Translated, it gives CASSEEGVGNYGYTF.

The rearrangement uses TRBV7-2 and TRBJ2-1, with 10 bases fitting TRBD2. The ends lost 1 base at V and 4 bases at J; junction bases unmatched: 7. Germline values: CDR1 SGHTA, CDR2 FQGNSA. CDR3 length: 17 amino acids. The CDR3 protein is CASSLGGSGGKYNEQFF. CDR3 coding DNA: TGTGCCAGCAGCTTAGGGGGTAGCGGGGGGAAGTACAATGAGCAGTTCTTC.

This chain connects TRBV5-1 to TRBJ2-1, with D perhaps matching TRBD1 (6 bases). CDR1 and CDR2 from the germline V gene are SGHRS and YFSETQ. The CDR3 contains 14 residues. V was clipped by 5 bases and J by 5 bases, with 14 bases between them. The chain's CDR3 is CASSTRTANNEQFF. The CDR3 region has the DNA TGCGCCAGCAGTACGAGGACAGCCAACAATGAGCAGTTCTTC.

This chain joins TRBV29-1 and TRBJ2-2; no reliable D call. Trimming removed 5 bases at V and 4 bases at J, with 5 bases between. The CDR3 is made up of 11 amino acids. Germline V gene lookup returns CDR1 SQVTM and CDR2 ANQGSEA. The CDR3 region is CSVLGTGELFF. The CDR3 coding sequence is TGCAGCGTTCTCGGCACCGGGGAGCTGTTTTTT.

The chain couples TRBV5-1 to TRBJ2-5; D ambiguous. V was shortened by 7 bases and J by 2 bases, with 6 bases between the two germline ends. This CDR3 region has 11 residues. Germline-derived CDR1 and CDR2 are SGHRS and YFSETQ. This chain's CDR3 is CASGEQETQYF. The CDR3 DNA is TGCGCCAGCGGTGAACAAGAGACCCAGTACTTC.

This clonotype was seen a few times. The CDR3 spells CASSQERGVLDTQYF. The CDR3 nucleotides are TGCGCCAGCAGCCAAGAGAGGGGGGTATTAGATACGCAGTATTTT. The V and J genes are TRBV4-1 and TRBJ2-3; D may match TRBD1 or TRBD2 (6 bases each). Per the germline V gene, CDR1 is MGHRA and CDR2 is YSYEKL. This CDR3 comprises 15 residues. V lost 0 bases and J lost 5, with 12 bases in between.

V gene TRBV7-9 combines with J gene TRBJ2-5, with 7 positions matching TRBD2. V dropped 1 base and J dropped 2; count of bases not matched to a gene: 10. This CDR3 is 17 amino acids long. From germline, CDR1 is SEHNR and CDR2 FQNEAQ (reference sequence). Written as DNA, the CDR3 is TGTGCCAGCAGCTTAGGAGGCGGGGGAGGCGATCAAGAGACCCAGTACTTC. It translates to CASSLGGGGGDQETQYF. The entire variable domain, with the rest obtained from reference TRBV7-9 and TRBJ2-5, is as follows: DTGVSQNPRHKITKRGQNVTFRCDPISEHNRLYWYRQTLGQGPEFLTYFQNEAQLEKSRLLSDRFSAERPKGSFSTLEIQRTEQGDSAMYLCASSLGGGGGDQETQYFGPGTRLLVL.

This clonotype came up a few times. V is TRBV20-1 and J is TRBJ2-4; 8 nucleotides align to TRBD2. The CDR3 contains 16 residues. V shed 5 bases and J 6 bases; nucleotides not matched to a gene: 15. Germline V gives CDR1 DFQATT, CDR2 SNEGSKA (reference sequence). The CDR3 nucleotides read TGCAGTGCTCCTCGAAATCGGGGGGGCCGGGGAAACATTCAGTACTTC. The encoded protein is CSAPRNRGGRGNIQYF.

The CDR3 DNA reads as TGCAGTGCTAGTAGGGTCCAACCGGGACTGAAAACAGATACGCAGTATTTT. It translates to CSASRVQPGLKTDTQYF. The J gene is TRBJ2-3, the V gene TRBV20-1; D is possibly TRBD2 (6 bases). The CDR3 loop spans 17 amino acids. With 3 bases removed from V and 3 bases from J, the gap between germline ends came to 22 bases. Germline CDR1 and CDR2: DFQATT and SNEGSKA (reference sequence).

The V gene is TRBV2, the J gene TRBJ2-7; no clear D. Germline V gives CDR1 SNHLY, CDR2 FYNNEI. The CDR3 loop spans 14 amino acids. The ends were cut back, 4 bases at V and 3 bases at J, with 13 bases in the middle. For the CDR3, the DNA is TGTGCCAGCAGTGCGCCAGATTCCAACTACGAGCAGTACTTC. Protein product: CASSAPDSNYEQYF.

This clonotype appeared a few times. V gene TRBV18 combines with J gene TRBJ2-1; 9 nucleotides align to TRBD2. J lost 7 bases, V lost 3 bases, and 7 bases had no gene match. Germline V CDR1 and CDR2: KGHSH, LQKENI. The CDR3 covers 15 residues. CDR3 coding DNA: TGTGCCAGCTCACCTGGCGGGGGGGCTCGGAATGAGCAGTTCTTC. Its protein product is CASSPGGGARNEQFF.

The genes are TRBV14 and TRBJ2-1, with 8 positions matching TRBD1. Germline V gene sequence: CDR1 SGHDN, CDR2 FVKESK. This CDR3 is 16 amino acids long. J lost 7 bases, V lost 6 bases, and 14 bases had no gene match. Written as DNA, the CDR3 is TGTGCCAGCAGTGCGTGGACAGGGTTAAAATATAATGAGCAGTTCTTC. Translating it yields CASSAWTGLKYNEQFF. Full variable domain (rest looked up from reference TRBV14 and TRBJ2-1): EAGVTQFPSHSVIEKGQTVTLRCDPISGHDNLYWYRRVMGKEIKFLLHFVKESKQDESGMPNNRFLAERTGGTYSTLKVQPAELEDSGVYFCASSAWTGLKYNEQFFGPGTRLTVL.

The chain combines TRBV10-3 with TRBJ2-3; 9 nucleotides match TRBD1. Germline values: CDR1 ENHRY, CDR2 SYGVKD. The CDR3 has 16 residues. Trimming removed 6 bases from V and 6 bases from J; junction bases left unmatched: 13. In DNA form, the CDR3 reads TGTGCCATCAGGGGGCCGGGACAGGGAAGTTTTGATACGCAGTATTTT. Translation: CAIRGPGQGSFDTQYF.

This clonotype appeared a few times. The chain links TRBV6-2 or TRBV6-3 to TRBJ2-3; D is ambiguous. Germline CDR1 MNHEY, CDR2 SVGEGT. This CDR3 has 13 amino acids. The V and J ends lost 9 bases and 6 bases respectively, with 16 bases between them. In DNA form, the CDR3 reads TGTGCCAGACACATCCGATGTCCGGATACGCAGTATTTT. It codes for CARHIRCPDTQYF.

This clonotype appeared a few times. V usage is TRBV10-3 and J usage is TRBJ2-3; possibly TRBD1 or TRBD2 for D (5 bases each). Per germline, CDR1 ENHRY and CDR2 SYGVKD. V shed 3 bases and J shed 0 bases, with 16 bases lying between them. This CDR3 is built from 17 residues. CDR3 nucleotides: TGTGCCATCAGTGACCCCGGCCCCGGGGCTAGCACAGATACGCAGTATTTT. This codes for CAISDPGPGASTDTQYF.

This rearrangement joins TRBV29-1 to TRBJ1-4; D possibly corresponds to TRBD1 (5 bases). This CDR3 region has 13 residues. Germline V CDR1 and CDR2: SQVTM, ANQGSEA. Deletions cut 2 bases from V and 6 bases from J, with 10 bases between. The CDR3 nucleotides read TGCAGCGTTGAAATGGGGGTAGATGAAAAACTGTTTTTT. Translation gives CSVEMGVDEKLFF.

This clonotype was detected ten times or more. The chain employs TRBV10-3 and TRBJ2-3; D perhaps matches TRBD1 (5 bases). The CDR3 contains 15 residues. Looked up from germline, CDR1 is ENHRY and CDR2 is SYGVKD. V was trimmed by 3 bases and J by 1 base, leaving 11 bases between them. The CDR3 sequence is CAISERGHGTDTQYF. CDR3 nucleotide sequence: TGTGCCATCAGTGAAAGGGGCCACGGCACAGATACGCAGTATTTT.

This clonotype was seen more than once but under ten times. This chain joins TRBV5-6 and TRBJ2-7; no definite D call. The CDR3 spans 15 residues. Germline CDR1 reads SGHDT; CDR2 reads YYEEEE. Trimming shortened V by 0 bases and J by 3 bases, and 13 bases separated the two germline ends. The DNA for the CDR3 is TGTGCCAGCAGCTTGGTTCCGGGCAGAATCTACGAGCAGTACTTC. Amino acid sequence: CASSLVPGRIYEQYF.

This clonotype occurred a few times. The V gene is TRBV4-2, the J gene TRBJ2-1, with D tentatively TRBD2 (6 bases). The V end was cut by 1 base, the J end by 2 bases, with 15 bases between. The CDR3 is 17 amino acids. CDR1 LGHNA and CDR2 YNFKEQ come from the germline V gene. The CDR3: CASSQVIRDFPYNEQFF. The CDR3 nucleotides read TGTGCCAGCAGCCAAGTGATTAGGGACTTTCCCTACAATGAGCAGTTCTTC.

The CDR3 spells CASSYSGSADTQYF. The CDR3 DNA is TGTGCCAGCAGTTACTCCGGCAGCGCAGATACGCAGTATTTT. This chain connects TRBV6-5 to TRBJ2-3; D not resolved. With 0 bases removed from V and 4 bases from J, the gap between germline ends came to 8 bases. Germline V CDR1 and CDR2: MNHEY, SVGAGI. The CDR3 has 14 residues.

This CDR3 is CASSFLTTGEAKNIQYF. The CDR3 nucleotides are TGCGCCAGCAGCTTTCTAACGACCGGGGAGGCCAAAAACATTCAGTACTTC. The V call is TRBV5-1, the J call TRBJ2-4, with D possibly matching TRBD2 (5 bases). Trimming left V 2 bases short and J 1 base short, with 16 bases between. Germline V gene lookup returns CDR1 SGHRS and CDR2 YFSETQ. CDR3 length equals 17 residues. Complete variable domain (other parts from reference TRBV5-1 and TRBJ2-4): KAGVTQTPRYLIKTRGQQVTLSCSPISGHRSVSWYQQTPGQGLQFLFEYFSETQRNKGNFPGRFSGRQFSNSRSEMNVSTLELGDSALYLCASSFLTTGEAKNIQYFGAGTRLSVL.

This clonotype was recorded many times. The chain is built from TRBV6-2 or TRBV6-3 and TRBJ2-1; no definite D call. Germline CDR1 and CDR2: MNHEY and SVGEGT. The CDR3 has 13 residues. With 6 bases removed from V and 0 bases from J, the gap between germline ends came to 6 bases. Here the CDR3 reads CASSWSSYNEQFF. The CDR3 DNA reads TGTGCCAGCAGCTGGAGCTCCTACAATGAGCAGTTCTTC.

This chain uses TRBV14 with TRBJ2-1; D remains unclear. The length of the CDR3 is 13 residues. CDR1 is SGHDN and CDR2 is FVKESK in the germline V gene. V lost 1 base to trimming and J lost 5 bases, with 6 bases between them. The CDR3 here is CASSQVWHNEQFF. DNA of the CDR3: TGTGCCAGCAGCCAAGTTTGGCACAATGAGCAGTTCTTC. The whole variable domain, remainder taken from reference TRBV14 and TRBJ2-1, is EAGVTQFPSHSVIEKGQTVTLRCDPISGHDNLYWYRRVMGKEIKFLLHFVKESKQDESGMPNNRFLAERTGGTYSTLKVQPAELEDSGVYFCASSQVWHNEQFFGPGTRLTVL.

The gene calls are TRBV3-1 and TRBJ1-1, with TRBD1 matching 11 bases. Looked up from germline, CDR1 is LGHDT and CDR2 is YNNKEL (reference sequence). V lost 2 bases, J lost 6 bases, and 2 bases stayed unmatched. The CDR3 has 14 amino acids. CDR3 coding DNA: TGTGCCAGCAGCCAACTGGACAGGGGGCCTGAAGCTTTCTTT. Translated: CASSQLDRGPEAFF.

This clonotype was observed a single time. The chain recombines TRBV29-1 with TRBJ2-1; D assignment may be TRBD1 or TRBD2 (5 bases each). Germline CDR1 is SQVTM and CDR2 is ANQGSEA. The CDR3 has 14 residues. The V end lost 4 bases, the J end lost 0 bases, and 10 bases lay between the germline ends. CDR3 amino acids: CSVAWGSSYNEQFF. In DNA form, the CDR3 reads TGCAGCGTTGCGTGGGGGAGCTCCTACAATGAGCAGTTCTTC.

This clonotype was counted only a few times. CDR3 nucleotide sequence: TGTGCCAGCAGCTTAGGGCACATCGGCACTGAAGCTTTCTTT. Protein product: CASSLGHIGTEAFF. The rearrangement joins TRBV7-2 to TRBJ1-1; D uncertain. CDR3 length: 14 residues. V lost 1 base, J lost 4 bases, and 10 bases lay in between. Germline V gene sequence: CDR1 SGHTA, CDR2 FQGNSA.

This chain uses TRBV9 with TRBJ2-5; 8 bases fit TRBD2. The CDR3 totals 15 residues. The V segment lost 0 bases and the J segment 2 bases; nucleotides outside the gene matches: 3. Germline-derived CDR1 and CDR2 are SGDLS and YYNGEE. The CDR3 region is CASSVDAGGQETQYF. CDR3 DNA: TGTGCCAGCAGCGTAGATGCGGGGGGACAAGAGACCCAGTACTTC.